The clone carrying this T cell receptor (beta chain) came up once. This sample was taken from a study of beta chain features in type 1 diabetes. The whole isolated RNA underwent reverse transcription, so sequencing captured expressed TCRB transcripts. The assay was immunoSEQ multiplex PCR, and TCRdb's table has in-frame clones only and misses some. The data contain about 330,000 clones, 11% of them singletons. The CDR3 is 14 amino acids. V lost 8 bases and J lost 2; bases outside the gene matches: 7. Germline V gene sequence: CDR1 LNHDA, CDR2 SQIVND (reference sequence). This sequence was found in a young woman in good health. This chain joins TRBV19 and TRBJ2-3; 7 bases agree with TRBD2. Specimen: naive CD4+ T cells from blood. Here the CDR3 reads CASRGVGVTDTQYF. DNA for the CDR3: TGTGCCAGTCGGGGGGTCGGGGTCACAGATACGCAGTATTTT.